This T cell receptor beta chain was retrieved from a study of cytotoxic CD8 clonotypes in ibrutinib-treated CLL. Study outcomes and limitations: Clonality rose at ibrutinib response and fell back toward baseline at progression.

V was trimmed by 0 bases and J by 3 bases, leaving 11 bases between them. Per the germline V gene, CDR1 is LGHNA and CDR2 is YSLEER. CDR3 size: 16 residues. With sequencing, the targeted depth ranged from 1 in 200,000 to 1 in 1 million T cells. Method: immunoSEQ multiplex PCR; TCRdb's copy keeps in-frame clones and lacks some. The sample includes around 250,000 clones, 70% of them seen just once. Turning to this clone: What it recognizes is unknown.

With cryopreserved PBMCs as the source, around 2 micrograms of genomic DNA went to TCR beta libraries. The TCR originated in a human donor with chronic lymphocytic leukemia. Source: PBMCs, taken after 24 months of ibrutinib treatment. The chain couples TRBV4-3 to TRBJ1-4; D gene uncertain. The CDR3 DNA reads TGCGCCAGCAGCCAAGATTGGGCAGACCCTAATGAAAAACTGTTTTTT. Encoded protein: CASSQDWADPNEKLFF.